The 9 T cell receptor beta chains in this list originate from one sample, sequenced in a study of CD8 T cells in ankylosing spondylitis. TCRdb called the 5' RACE reads again in MiXCR, with one record for every CDR3 protein. Among 30,000 to 45,000 distinct CDR3 sequences listed, about 17% were seen once. Material for sequencing was blood. These receptors all stem from a male donor with ankylosing spondylitis or in good health (not recorded which).

This rearrangement joins TRBV11-2 to TRBJ2-1, with unresolved D. In germline, CDR1 is SGHAT, CDR2 FQNNGV. The CDR3 contains 12 residues. V was clipped by 5 bases and J by 12 bases, with 14 bases between them. The CDR3 reads CASSINTYGQFF. In nucleotides, the CDR3 is TGTGCCAGCAGCATAAACACCTATGGGCAGTTCTTC.

V usage is TRBV20-1 and J usage is TRBJ2-1, with D maybe TRBD1 (7 bases). V was cut by 3 bases and J by 5 bases, with 14 bases left in between. The CDR3 sequence is 14 residues long. In germline, CDR1 is DFQATT, CDR2 SNEGSKA (reference sequence). CDR3 amino acids: CSASRGATHNEQFF. CDR3 coding DNA: TGCAGTGCTAGCAGGGGGGCTACCCACAATGAGCAGTTCTTC.

The chain combines TRBV7-2 with TRBJ2-1; tentatively, D is TRBD2 (6 bases). This CDR3 has 16 residues. Germline CDR1 reads SGHTA; CDR2 reads FQGNSA. Trimming took 2 bases from V and 0 from J, leaving 11 bases between them. The CDR3: CASSLYGGSSYNEQFF. CDR3 coding DNA: TGTGCCAGCAGCTTATATGGGGGGTCCTCCTACAATGAGCAGTTCTTC.

This clonotype was seen a handful of times. The chain joins TRBV7-9 to TRBJ2-1; D gene unclear. Trimming cost V 1 base and J 9 bases, with 4 bases left between them. Germline V CDR1 and CDR2: SEHNR, FQNEAQ (reference sequence). The CDR3 contains 11 residues. The CDR3 nucleotides are TGTGCCAGCAGCTTAGGGGCTGAGCAGTTCTTC. This sequence encodes CASSLGAEQFF. The variable domain in full, with the rest retrieved from reference TRBV7-9 and TRBJ2-1, is DTGVSQNPRHKITKRGQNVTFRCDPISEHNRLYWYRQTLGQGPEFLTYFQNEAQLEKSRLLSDRFSAERPKGSFSTLEIQRTEQGDSAMYLCASSLGAEQFFGPGTRLTVL.

The genes are TRBV7-2 and TRBJ1-1; no clear D. V was pared by 5 bases and J by 6 bases, with 13 bases between. This CDR3 is built from 13 residues. Germline loops: CDR1 SGHTA, CDR2 FQGNSA. Here the CDR3 reads CASSDRRGAEAFF. As DNA, the CDR3 is TGTGCCAGCAGCGACCGTCGCGGGGCTGAAGCTTTCTTT.

The chain recombines TRBV15 with TRBJ2-1; no firm D call. The CDR3 is made up of 14 amino acids. Looked up from germline, CDR1 is LNHNV and CDR2 is YYDKDF (reference sequence). The V end was cut by 1 base, the J end by 8 bases, with 12 bases between. The DNA of the CDR3 is TGTGCCACCAGCAGAGTCATACGAGTTGATGAGCAGTTCTTC. Amino acid sequence: CATSRVIRVDEQFF.

The V gene is TRBV29-1, the J gene TRBJ2-2, with TRBD1 identical over 8 bases. CDR3 length: 16 amino acids. V shed 5 bases, J shed 4 bases, and the junction held 12 bases outside the gene matches. Germline V gene data show CDR1 as SQVTM and CDR2 as ANQGSEA. This CDR3 is CSVTPTGDVGTGELFF. CDR3 DNA sequence: TGCAGCGTTACCCCGACAGGGGATGTGGGCACCGGGGAGCTGTTTTTT.

The chain has TRBV27 and TRBJ2-7; D assignment may be TRBD1 or TRBD2 (5 bases each). Germline values: CDR1 MNHEY, CDR2 SMNVEV (reference sequence). There are 15 residues in the CDR3. Trimming left V 6 bases short and J 0 bases short, with 15 bases between. This CDR3 reads CASRLGTDSSYEQYF. The CDR3 nucleotides are TGTGCCAGCAGGCTCGGGACGGATAGCTCCTACGAGCAGTACTTC.

The chain joins TRBV5-1 to TRBJ2-5, with D maybe TRBD2 (5 bases). This CDR3 comprises 14 residues. Germline CDR1 SGHRS, CDR2 YFSETQ. Deletions cut 5 bases from V and 2 bases from J, with 13 bases between. The CDR3 spells CASSITGMQETQYF. Written as DNA, the CDR3 is TGCGCCAGCAGTATAACGGGGATGCAAGAGACCCAGTACTTC.